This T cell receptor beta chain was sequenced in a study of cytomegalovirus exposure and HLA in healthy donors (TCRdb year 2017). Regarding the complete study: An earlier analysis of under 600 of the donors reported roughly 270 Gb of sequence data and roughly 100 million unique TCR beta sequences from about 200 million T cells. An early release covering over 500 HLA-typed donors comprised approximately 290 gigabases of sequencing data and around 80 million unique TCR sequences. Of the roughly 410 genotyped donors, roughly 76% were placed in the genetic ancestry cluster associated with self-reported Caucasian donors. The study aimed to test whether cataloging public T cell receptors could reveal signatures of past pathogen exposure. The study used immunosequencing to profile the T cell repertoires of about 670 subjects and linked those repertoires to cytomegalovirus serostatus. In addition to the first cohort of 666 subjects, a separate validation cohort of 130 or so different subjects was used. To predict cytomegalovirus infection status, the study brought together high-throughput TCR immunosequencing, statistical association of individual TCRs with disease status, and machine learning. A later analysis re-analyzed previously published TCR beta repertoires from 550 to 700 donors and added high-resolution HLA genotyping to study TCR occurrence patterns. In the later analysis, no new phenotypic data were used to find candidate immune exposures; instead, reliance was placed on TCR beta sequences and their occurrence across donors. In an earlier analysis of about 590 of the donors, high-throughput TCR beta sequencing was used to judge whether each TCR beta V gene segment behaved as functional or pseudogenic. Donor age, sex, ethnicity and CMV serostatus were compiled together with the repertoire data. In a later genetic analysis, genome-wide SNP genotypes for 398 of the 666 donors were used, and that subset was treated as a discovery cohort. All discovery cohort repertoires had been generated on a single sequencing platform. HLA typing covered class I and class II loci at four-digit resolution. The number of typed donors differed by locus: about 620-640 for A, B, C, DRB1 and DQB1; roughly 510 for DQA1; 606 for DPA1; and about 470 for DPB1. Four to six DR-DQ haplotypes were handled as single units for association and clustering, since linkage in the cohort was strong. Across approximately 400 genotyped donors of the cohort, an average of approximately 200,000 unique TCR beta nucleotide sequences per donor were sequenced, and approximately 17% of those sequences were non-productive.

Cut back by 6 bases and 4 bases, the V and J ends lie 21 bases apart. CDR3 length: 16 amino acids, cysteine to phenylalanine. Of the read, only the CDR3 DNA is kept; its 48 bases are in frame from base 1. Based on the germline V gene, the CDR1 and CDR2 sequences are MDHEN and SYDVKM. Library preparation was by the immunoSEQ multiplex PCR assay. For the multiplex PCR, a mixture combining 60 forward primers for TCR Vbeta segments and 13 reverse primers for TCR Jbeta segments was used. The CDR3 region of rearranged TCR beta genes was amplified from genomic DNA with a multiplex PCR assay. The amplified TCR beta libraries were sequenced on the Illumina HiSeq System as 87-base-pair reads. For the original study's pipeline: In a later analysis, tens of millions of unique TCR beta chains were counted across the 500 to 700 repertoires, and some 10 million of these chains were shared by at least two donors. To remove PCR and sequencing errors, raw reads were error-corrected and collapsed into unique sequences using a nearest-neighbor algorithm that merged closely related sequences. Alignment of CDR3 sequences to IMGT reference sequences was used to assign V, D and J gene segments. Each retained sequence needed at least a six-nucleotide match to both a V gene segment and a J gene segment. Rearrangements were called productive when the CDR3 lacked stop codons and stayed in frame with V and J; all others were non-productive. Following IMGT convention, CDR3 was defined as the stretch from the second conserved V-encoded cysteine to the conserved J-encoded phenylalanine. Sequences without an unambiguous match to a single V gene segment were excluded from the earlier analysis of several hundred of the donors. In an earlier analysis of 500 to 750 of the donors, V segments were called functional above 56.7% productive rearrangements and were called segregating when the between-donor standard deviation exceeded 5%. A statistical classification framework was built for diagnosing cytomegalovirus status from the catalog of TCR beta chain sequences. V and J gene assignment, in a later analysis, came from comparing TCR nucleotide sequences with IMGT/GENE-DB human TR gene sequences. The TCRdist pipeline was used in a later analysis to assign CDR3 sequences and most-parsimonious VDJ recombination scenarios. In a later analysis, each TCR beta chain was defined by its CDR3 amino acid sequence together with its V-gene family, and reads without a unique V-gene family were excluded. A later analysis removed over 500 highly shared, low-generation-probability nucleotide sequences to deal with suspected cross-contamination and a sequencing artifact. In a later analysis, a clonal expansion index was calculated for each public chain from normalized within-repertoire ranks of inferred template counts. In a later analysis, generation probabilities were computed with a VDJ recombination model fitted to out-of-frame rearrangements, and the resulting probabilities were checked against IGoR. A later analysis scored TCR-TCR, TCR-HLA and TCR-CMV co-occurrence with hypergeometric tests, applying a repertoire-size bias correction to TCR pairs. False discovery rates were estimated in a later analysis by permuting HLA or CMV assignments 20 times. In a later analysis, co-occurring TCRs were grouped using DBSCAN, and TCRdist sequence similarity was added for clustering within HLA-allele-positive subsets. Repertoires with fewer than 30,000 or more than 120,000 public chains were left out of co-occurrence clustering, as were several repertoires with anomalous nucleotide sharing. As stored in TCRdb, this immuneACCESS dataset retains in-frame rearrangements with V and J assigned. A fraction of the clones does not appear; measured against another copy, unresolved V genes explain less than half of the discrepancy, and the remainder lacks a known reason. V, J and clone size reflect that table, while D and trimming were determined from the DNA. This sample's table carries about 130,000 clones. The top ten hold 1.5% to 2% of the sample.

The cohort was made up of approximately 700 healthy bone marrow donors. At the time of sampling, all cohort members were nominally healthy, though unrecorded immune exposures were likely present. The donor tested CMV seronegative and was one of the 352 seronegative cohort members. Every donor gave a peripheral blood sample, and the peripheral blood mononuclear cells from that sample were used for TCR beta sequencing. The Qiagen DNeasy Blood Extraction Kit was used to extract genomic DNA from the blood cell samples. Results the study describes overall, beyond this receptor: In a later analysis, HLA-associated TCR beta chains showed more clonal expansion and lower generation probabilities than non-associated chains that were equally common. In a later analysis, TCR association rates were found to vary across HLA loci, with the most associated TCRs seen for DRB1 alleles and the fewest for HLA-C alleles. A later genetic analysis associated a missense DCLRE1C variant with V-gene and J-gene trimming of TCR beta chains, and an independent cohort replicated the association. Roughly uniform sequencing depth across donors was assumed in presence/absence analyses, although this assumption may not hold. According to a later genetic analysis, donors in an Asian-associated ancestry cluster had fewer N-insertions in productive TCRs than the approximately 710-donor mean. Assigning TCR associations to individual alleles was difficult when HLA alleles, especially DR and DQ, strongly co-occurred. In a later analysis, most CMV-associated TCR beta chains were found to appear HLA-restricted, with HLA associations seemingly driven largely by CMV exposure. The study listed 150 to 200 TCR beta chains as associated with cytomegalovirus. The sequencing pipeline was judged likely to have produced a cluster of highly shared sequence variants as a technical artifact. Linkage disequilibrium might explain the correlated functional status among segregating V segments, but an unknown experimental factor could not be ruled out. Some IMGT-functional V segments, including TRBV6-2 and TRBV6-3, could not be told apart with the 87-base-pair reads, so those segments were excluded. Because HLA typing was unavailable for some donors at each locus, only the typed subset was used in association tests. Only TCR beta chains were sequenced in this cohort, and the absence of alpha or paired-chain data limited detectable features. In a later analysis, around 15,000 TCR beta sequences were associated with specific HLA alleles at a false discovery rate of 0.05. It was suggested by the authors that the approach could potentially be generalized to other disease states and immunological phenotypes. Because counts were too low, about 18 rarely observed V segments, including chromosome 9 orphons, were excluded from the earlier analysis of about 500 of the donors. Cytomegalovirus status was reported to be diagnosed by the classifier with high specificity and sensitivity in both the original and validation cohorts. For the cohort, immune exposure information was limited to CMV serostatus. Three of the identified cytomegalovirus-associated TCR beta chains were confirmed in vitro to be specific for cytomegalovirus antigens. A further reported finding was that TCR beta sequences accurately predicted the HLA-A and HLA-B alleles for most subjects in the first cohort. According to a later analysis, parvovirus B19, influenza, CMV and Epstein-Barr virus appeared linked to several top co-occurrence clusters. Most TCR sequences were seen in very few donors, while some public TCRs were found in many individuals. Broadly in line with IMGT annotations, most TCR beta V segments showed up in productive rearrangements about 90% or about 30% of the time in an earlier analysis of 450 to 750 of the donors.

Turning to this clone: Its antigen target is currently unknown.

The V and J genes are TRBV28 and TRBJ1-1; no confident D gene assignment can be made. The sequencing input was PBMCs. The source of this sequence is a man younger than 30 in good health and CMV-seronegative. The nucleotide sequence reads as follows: TGTGCCAGCAGACTAAGGACTGCCGGACGGGGCACTGAAGCTTTCTTT. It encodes CASRLRTAGRGTEAFF.